This record covers a single T cell receptor beta chain. Its antigen is as yet unknown. These data belong to a study of cytomegalovirus exposure and HLA in healthy donors. Study findings and constraints: The listing of 150 to 200 TCR beta chains classed them as cytomegalovirus-associated. The authors judged a highly shared variant cluster likely a sequencing artifact.

Germline loops: CDR1 PRHDT, CDR2 FYEKMQ (reference sequence). V was clipped by 8 bases and J by 4 bases, with 18 bases between them. This CDR3 comprises 15 residues. The PCR contained 60 Vbeta and 13 Jbeta primers. Clones were sequenced by immunoSEQ multiplex PCR, and TCRdb holds only the in-frame ones, with some missing. The repertoire includes 160,000 or so clones, roughly four fifths of them detected once, and about 4% sits in the top ten. What was sequenced was PBMCs. The rearrangement links TRBV13 to TRBJ2-1, with TRBD2 as a possible D gene (7 bases). This clonotype originated in a man between 50 and 59 years old in good health and CMV-seropositive. The chain's CDR3 is CASCLGGARYNEQFF. In nucleotides, the CDR3 is TGTGCCAGCTGTCTGGGGGGGGCGCGTTACAATGAGCAGTTCTTC.